A selection of T cell receptor beta chains follows, all from one sample in a study of CD8+ T cells in alopecia areata. The repertoire was sequenced with immunoSEQ multiplex PCR; TCRdb's copy has only in-frame clones and lacks some. The sample carries approximately 150,000 clones, roughly 50% recorded once. The material sequenced was CD4+ T cells sorted from blood. The receptor set was obtained from a human donor in good health. Both conserved end residues are part of each CDR3. D genes are given only for firm matches. The size entry is marked missing in some rows and otherwise reads once, few, many or a size class.

clone size | D gene | J gene | V gene | CDR3 length | CDR3 DNA | CDR3 protein
- | TRBD2 | TRBJ2-1 | TRBV9 | 17 | TGTGCCAGCAGCGTGCTTCGACTAGCGGGAGGAGGGGATGAGCAGTTCTTC | CASSVLRLAGGGDEQFF
few | - | TRBJ2-5 | TRBV6-5 | 15 | TGTGCCAGCAGCCCCGGTGGGGGGAAGGAGGAGACCCAGTACTTC | CASSPGGGKEETQYF
- | - | TRBJ1-5 | TRBV19 | 13 | TGTGCCAGTAGTATCGAAGCAGATCAGCCCCAGCATTTT | CASSIEADQPQHF
few | TRBD2 | TRBJ2-1 | TRBV14 | 17 | TGTGCCAGCAGCCAAGGAAAGCGGGGGGGCTCCTACAATGAGCAGTTCTTC | CASSQGKRGGSYNEQFF
few | TRBD1 | TRBJ2-1 | TRBV29-1 | 11 | TGCAGCGGCCGGACAGGGAATGAGCAGTTCTTC | CSGRTGNEQFF
- | - | TRBJ1-1 | TRBV18 | 14 | TGTGCCAGCGTGGCCGGGGTGGGCACGACTGAAGCTTTCTTT | CASVAGVGTTEAFF
- | TRBD1 | TRBJ1-2 | TRBV5-4 | 16 | TGTGCCAGCAGCTTATTCTCAGGGGGCGCTGGCTATGGCTACACCTTC | CASSLFSGGAGYGYTF
once | - | TRBJ1-2 | TRBV14 | 13 | TGTGCCAGCAGCCCTACTCCGACAGGCGGCTACACCTTC | CASSPTPTGGYTF
- | TRBD1 | TRBJ1-4 | TRBV11-2 | 15 | TGTGCCAGCAGCTCCGACAGGGGTGGAGGGGAAAAACTGTTTTTT | CASSSDRGGGEKLFF
few | TRBD1 | TRBJ2-5 | TRBV5-1 | 14 | TGCGCCAGCAGTTCCGGTGGGACAGCCGGGACCCAGTACTTC | CASSSGGTAGTQYF
- | - | TRBJ2-3 | TRBV6-5 | 12 | TGTGCCAGCAGTTCTAGCACAGATACGCAGTATTTT | CASSSSTDTQYF
- | - | TRBJ2-1 | TRBV29-1 | 15 | TGCAGCGTAAGCTCCGGGGCGCCATCCTACAATGAGCAGTTCTTC | CSVSSGAPSYNEQFF
- | - | TRBJ1-1 | TRBV7-9 | 15 | TGTGCCAGCAGAAAATTACAGGGCCCAAACACTGAAGCTTTCTTT | CASRKLQGPNTEAFF
- | - | TRBJ2-5 | TRBV2 | 11 | TGTGCCAGCAGTAGAGTGGAGACCCAGTACTTC | CASSRVETQYF
few | TRBD1 | TRBJ2-7 | TRBV4-1 | 15 | TGCGCCAGCAGCAGCACCTCGACAGGGATCTACGAGCAGTACTTC | CASSSTSTGIYEQYF
few | - | TRBJ2-6 | TRBV10-3 | 18 | TGTGCCATCAGTGCTGGGACCCTCCCTTCCTCTGGGGCCAACGTCCTGACTTTC | CAISAGTLPSSGANVLTF
- | - | TRBJ2-7 | TRBV19 | 17 | TGTGCCAGTAGGGGAAGGTTAAGAACTTCTGGCTCCTACGAGCAGTACTTC | CASRGRLRTSGSYEQYF
- | - | TRBJ2-1 | TRBV14 | 15 | TGTGCCAGCAGCATGAGGAGGGCCTCCTACAATGAGCAGTTCTTC | CASSMRRASYNEQFF
- | TRBD2 | TRBJ2-1 | TRBV29-1 | 14 | TGCAGCTCTCCCGGGACTAGCGACTACAATGAGCAGTTCTTC | CSSPGTSDYNEQFF
- | - | TRBJ2-3 | TRBV4-2 | 17 | TGTGCCAGCAGCCGCCGGACTAAGGGCGGGAGCACAGATACGCAGTATTTT | CASSRRTKGGSTDTQYF
- | TRBD1 | TRBJ2-5 | TRBV5-1 | 12 | TGCGCCAGCAGCTTGGAGGACAGGGTACCGTACTTC | CASSLEDRVPYF
- | - | TRBJ2-1 | TRBV6-5 | 16 | TGTGCCAGCAGTTCGGGACGGCCGATGCGGTTCAATGAGCAGTTCTTC | CASSSGRPMRFNEQFF
- | - | TRBJ2-3 | TRBV2 | 12 | TGTGCCAGCGGCTCGGGGACAGATACGCAGTATTTT | CASGSGTDTQYF
- | - | TRBJ1-5 | TRBV2 | 13 | TGTGCCAGCAGTAGTCCCGGCAATCAGCCCCAGCATTTT | CASSSPGNQPQHF
- | - | TRBJ2-3 | TRBV30 | 14 | TGTGCCTGGAGTGTACTGGGACGGCTCGCGTCGCAGTATTTT | CAWSVLGRLASQYF
few | TRBD1 | TRBJ1-3 | TRBV11-2 | 16 | TGTGCCAGCAGCTCACCCTCGACAGGGCAGGGAAACACCATATATTTT | CASSSPSTGQGNTIYF
- | TRBD2 | TRBJ2-3 | TRBV5-1 | 15 | TGCGCCAGCAGCTTGGCGGGAGGGCCTGGAGATACGCAGTATTTT | CASSLAGGPGDTQYF
- | - | TRBJ2-2 | TRBV20-1 | 11 | TGCAGTGCCCCAACCCATAAGGAGCTGTTTTTT | CSAPTHKELFF
- | - | TRBJ2-5 | TRBV29-1 | 12 | TGCAGCGTTGGATTGGGCCAAGAGACCCAGTACTTC | CSVGLGQETQYF
- | TRBD1 | TRBJ2-1 | TRBV5-1 | 13 | TGCGCCAGCAGGGAGACAGGGGACAATGAGCAGTTCTTC | CASRETGDNEQFF
- | - | TRBJ1-4 | TRBV29-1 | 11 | TGCAGCGTCTCAATGTGGGAAAAACTGTTTTTT | CSVSMWEKLFF
- | - | TRBJ2-1 | TRBV5-1 | 11 | TGCGCCAGCAGCGAAGGGGTCGGTCAGTTCTTC | CASSEGVGQFF
- | - | TRBJ2-1 | TRBV5-1 | 15 | TGCGCCAGCAGCTTGGCTCGCGGGATACTCAATGAGCAGTTCTTC | CASSLARGILNEQFF
- | - | TRBJ2-5 | TRBV5-1 | 15 | TGCGCCAGCAGCTTGGCCCAGCCGAACCAAGAGACCCAGTACTTC | CASSLAQPNQETQYF
few | - | TRBJ1-4 | TRBV29-1 | 11 | TGCAGCGTTCCGTACAGGGACAAACTGTTTTTT | CSVPYRDKLFF
- | - | TRBJ1-5 | TRBV7-9 | 14 | TGTGCCGTCTCCAGGCAGGGGAACAATCAGCCCCAGCATTTT | CAVSRQGNNQPQHF
few | - | TRBJ2-1 | TRBV19 | 14 | TGTGCCAGTAGTAAGGTCAGGGACTACAATGAGCAGTTCTTC | CASSKVRDYNEQFF
- | - | TRBJ2-7 | TRBV28 | 14 | TGTGCCAGCAGTTTTAGGGGACGGAACTACGAGCAGTACTTC | CASSFRGRNYEQYF
- | - | TRBJ2-6 | TRBV4-1 | 17 | TGCGCCAGCAGCCAGGTTAAGGGTCCCTCTGGGGCCAACGTCCTGACTTTC | CASSQVKGPSGANVLTF
- | - | TRBJ1-3 | TRBV29-1 | 13 | TGCAGCGTTTCTCACAGTTCTGGAAACACCATATATTTT | CSVSHSSGNTIYF
- | - | TRBJ2-1 | TRBV30 | 13 | TGTGCCGGAATGGGCGGGATCTACAATGAGCAGTTCTTC | CAGMGGIYNEQFF
- | - | TRBJ2-4 | TRBV4-2 | 14 | TGTGCCAGCAGCCAAGTAGGGGGAGGCAACATTCAGTACTTC | CASSQVGGGNIQYF
- | TRBD2 | TRBJ2-3 | TRBV25-1 | 14 | TGTGCCAGCAAACAGCGGGAGGGCGCAGATACGCAGTATTTT | CASKQREGADTQYF